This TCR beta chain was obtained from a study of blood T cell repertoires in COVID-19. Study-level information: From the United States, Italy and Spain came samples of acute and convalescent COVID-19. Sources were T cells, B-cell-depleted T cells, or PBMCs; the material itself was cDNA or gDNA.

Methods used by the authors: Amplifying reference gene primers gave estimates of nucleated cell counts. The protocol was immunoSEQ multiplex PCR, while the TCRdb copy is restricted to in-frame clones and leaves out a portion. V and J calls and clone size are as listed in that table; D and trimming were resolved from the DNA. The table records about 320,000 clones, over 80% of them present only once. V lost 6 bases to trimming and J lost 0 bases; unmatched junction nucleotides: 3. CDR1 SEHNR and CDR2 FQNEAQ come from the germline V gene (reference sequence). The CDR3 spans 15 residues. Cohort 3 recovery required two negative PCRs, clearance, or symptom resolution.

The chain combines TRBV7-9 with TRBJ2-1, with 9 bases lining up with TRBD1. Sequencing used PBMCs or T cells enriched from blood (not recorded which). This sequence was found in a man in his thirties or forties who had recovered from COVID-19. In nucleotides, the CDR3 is TGTGCCAGCAGTCCACAGGGGGCCTCCTACAATGAGCAGTTCTTC. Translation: CASSPQGASYNEQFF.